These 22 T cell receptor beta chains originate from one sample sequenced in a study of cytomegalovirus exposure and HLA in healthy donors. PCR amplification relied on 60 Vbeta primers (plus 13 Jbeta primers). Method: immunoSEQ multiplex PCR; TCRdb's copy keeps in-frame clones and lacks some. This sample's clone table lists 60,000 or so clones. The specimen was PBMCs. These receptor sequences come from a man aged 50 to 60 in good health and CMV-seropositive.

The chain has TRBV2 and TRBJ1-1; weak D call: TRBD1 (5 bases). The CDR3 covers 13 residues. The ends were cut back, 2 bases at V and 2 bases at J, with 6 bases in the middle. Germline V gene data show CDR1 as SNHLY and CDR2 as FYNNEI. CDR3 amino acids: CASSERGNTEAFF. CDR3 DNA: TGTGCCAGCAGTGAAAGGGGAAACACTGAAGCTTTCTTT.

J is TRBJ2-7 and V is TRBV6-1; TRBD1 matches at 8 bases. The CDR3 runs 12 residues. The V segment lost 6 bases and the J segment 5 bases; nucleotides outside the gene matches: 3. Germline CDR1 and CDR2: MNHNS and SASEGT. CDR3 sequence reads: CASRGQGNEQYF. In DNA form, the CDR3 reads TGTGCCAGCAGAGGACAGGGCAACGAGCAGTACTTC.

Note on this clone: Other nucleotide sequences from this sample produce the same CDR3. CDR3 sequence (DNA): TGTGCCAGCACCACCGGGACACTCTATGGCTACACCTTC. Translating gives CASTTGTLYGYTF. The chain uses TRBV28 and TRBJ1-2; a possible D gene is TRBD1 (6 bases). V was trimmed by 7 bases and J by 4 bases, leaving 13 bases between them. The CDR3 length is 13 residues. The germline V gene has CDR1 MDHEN and CDR2 SYDVKM.

J is TRBJ1-5 and V is TRBV2; the D is unclear. CDR3 length: 14 amino acids. The germline V and J ends were trimmed by 7 bases and 1 base, with 11 bases remaining between them. Germline assignment: CDR1 SNHLY and CDR2 FYNNEI. CDR3 nucleotide sequence: TGTGCCAGCAAGAAGAGGGTAAGCAATCAGCCCCAGCATTTT. Protein sequence: CASKKRVSNQPQHF.

Here the CDR3 DNA reads TGTGCCAGCAGCGTCGCTTTTAGCTCCTACGAGCAGTACTTC. This translates into CASSVAFSSYEQYF. The V call is TRBV9, the J call TRBJ2-7, with D unclear. From germline, CDR1 is SGDLS and CDR2 YYNGEE. The V gene lost 2 bases and the J gene lost 0 bases, with 9 bases spanning the gap. The CDR3 has 14 residues.

The chain joins TRBV11-3 to TRBJ2-5; maybe TRBD1 (6 bases). The CDR3 covers 14 residues. The germline CDR1 and CDR2 sequences are SGHNT and YENEEA. The V and J ends lost 5 bases and 5 bases respectively, with 15 bases between them. CDR3 bases: TGTGCCAGCAGCGGAGGACAGCCCGGGGAGACCCAGTACTTC. Its protein is CASSGGQPGETQYF.

The chain employs TRBV5-1 and TRBJ2-3; perhaps TRBD1 as D (5 bases). V lost 0 bases to trimming and J lost 3 bases, with 8 bases between them. The CDR3 length is 14 residues. Germline V gives CDR1 SGHRS, CDR2 YFSETQ. Here the CDR3 reads CASSLVTETDTQYF. The DNA for the CDR3 is TGCGCCAGCAGCTTGGTGACAGAGACAGATACGCAGTATTTT.

The rearrangement joins TRBV4-3 to TRBJ2-2; TRBD2 matches at 10 bases. Losses at the gene ends were 0 bases for V and 4 bases for J; bases not matched to a gene: 8. CDR3 length: 18 amino acids. Germline V CDR1 and CDR2: LGHNA, YSLEER. The CDR3 nucleotides are TGCGCCAGCAGCCAAGAACCCAAACTAGCGGGGTCCACCGGGGAGCTGTTTTTT. It yields the protein CASSQEPKLAGSTGELFF.

The genes are TRBV28 and TRBJ2-7, with D possibly matching TRBD2 (6 bases). Germline V CDR1 and CDR2: MDHEN, SYDVKM. The CDR3 spans 15 residues. The ends were cut back, 7 bases at V and 2 bases at J, with 18 bases in the middle. CDR3 in DNA: TGTGCCAGCACCCGGGGCACTAGCAGGGCCTACGAGCAGTACTTC. Encoded protein: CASTRGTSRAYEQYF.

The chain carries TRBV7-8 and TRBJ2-2, with a weak D call TRBD2 (6 bases). Germline CDR1 SGHVS, CDR2 FQNEAQ. Trimming removed 2 bases at V and 5 bases at J, with 12 bases between. The CDR3 covers 15 residues. The CDR3 sequence is CASSLSGRATGELFF. CDR3 in DNA: TGTGCCAGCAGCTTATCCGGGAGAGCGACCGGGGAGCTGTTTTTT.

This chain joins TRBV7-2 and TRBJ2-5; 11 positions agree with TRBD2. Per the germline V gene, CDR1 is SGHTA and CDR2 is FQGNSA. With V trimmed by 3 bases and J by 1 base, 4 bases remained unmatched. The CDR3 is made up of 16 amino acids. In nucleotides, the CDR3 is TGTGCCAGCAGCTTCCAACTAGCGGGAGCCCAAGAGACCCAGTACTTC. It is translated as CASSFQLAGAQETQYF. The full variable domain, its missing parts supplied by reference TRBV7-2 and TRBJ2-5, is GAGVSQSPSNKVTEKGKDVELRCDPISGHTALYWYRQSLGQGLEFLIYFQGNSAPDKSGLPSDRFSAERTGGSVSTLTIQRTQQEDSAVYLCASSFQLAGAQETQYFGPGTRLLVL.

The V gene is TRBV7-6, the J gene TRBJ2-7, with D perhaps TRBD2 (6 bases). The V gene's germline CDR1 is SGHVS and CDR2 FNYEAQ. This CDR3 spans 13 amino acids. V was cut by 5 bases and J by 6 bases, with 14 bases left in between. For the CDR3, the DNA is TGTGCCAGCAGCCCTCAGGGAGGTGGCGAGCAGTACTTC. Translated, it gives CASSPQGGGEQYF. Looking up the rest from reference TRBV7-6 and TRBJ2-7 gives the full variable domain: GAGVSQSPRYKVTKRGQDVALRCDPISGHVSLYWYRQALGQGPEFLTYFNYEAQQDKSGLPNDRFSAERPEGSISTLTIQRTEQRDSAMYRCASSPQGGGEQYFGPGTRLTVT.

On this clone: Other DNA sequences within the sample encode an identical CDR3. This sequence joins TRBV27 and TRBJ1-2; D is possibly TRBD1 (6 bases). The germline gives CDR1 MNHEY, CDR2 SMNVEV (reference sequence). The CDR3 is made up of 15 amino acids. Trimming pared 6 bases from V and 2 bases from J, leaving 16 bases between. The CDR3 region has the DNA TGTGCCAGCAGCCCTACCCCGACAGGCAACTATGGCTACACCTTC. It yields the protein CASSPTPTGNYGYTF.

The chain employs TRBV4-3 and TRBJ1-3; TRBD1 aligns across 7 bases. After removal of 4 bases from V and 4 bases from J, the junction contained 10 bases not matched to a gene. This CDR3 contains 16 residues. From germline, CDR1 is LGHNA and CDR2 YSLEER. CDR3: CASSPQTGTGGNTIYF. The CDR3 nucleotides read TGCGCCAGCAGCCCCCAGACAGGGACGGGAGGAAACACCATATATTTT.

The gene calls are TRBV27 and TRBJ1-2; TRBD1 matches 11 bases. Germline CDR1 MNHEY, CDR2 SMNVEV (reference sequence). The CDR3 length is 15 residues. Trimming removed 4 bases from V and 8 bases from J; junction bases left unmatched: 9. The CDR3 sequence is CASSSAGQGVGGYTF. CDR3 coding DNA: TGTGCCAGCAGTTCCGCGGGACAGGGGGTGGGAGGCTACACCTTC.

This chain uses TRBV5-6 with TRBJ2-1; D is perhaps TRBD2 (6 bases). Trimming left V 3 bases short and J 3 bases short, with 7 bases between. The CDR3 extends over 13 amino acids. Germline CDR1 is SGHDT and CDR2 is YYEEEE. The CDR3 is CASSSGLYNEQFF. CDR3 DNA: TGTGCCAGCAGCTCGGGACTCTACAATGAGCAGTTCTTC. Drawing the rest from reference TRBV5-6 and TRBJ2-1, the complete variable domain is DAGVTQSPTHLIKTRGQQVTLRCSPKSGHDTVSWYQQALGQGPQFIFQYYEEEERQRGNFPDRFSGHQFPNYSSELNVNALLLGDSALYLCASSSGLYNEQFFGPGTRLTVL.

The gene calls are TRBV19 and TRBJ2-2; the match to TRBD2 covers 14 bases. The CDR3 has 20 residues. V lost 2 bases to trimming and J lost 4 bases; unmatched junction nucleotides: 12. In germline, CDR1 is LNHDA, CDR2 SQIVND (reference sequence). The CDR3: CASSISPGLAGVRGTGELFF. CDR3 DNA: TGTGCCAGTAGTATATCACCGGGACTAGCGGGAGTAAGGGGCACCGGGGAGCTGTTTTTT.

This sequence joins TRBV19 and TRBJ1-5; D might be TRBD1 (6 bases). The CDR3 has 15 residues. V dropped 7 bases and J dropped 0 bases, with 13 bases sitting between them. The germline V gene encodes CDR1 LNHDA and CDR2 SQIVND (reference sequence). CDR3 in amino acids: CASNSQGGSNQPQHF. The CDR3 DNA sequence: TGTGCCAGTAACTCCCAAGGGGGTAGCAATCAGCCCCAGCATTTT.

The rearrangement links TRBV29-1 to TRBJ2-7; TRBD2 aligns across 7 bases. Germline trimming cut 7 bases from V and 1 base from J; bases unmatched to any gene: 4. Looked up from germline, CDR1 is SQVTM and CDR2 is ANQGSEA. CDR3 length equals 12 residues. CDR3 region: CSASGLSYEQYF. CDR3 nucleotides: TGCAGCGCTAGCGGCCTTTCCTACGAGCAGTACTTC.

V and J are TRBV27 and TRBJ1-1; D might be TRBD1 (6 bases). Germline CDR1 is MNHEY and CDR2 is SMNVEV (reference sequence). The ends were cut back, 5 bases at V and 1 base at J, with 14 bases in the middle. The CDR3 has 15 residues. For the CDR3, the DNA is TGTGCCAGCAGTGGCCGGGACACAGAGAACACTGAAGCTTTCTTT. Translating it yields CASSGRDTENTEAFF.

The rearrangement joins TRBV5-6 to TRBJ2-2, with a possible D match to TRBD1 (6 bases). Germline CDR1 reads SGHDT; CDR2 reads YYEEEE. The CDR3 loop spans 13 amino acids. Trimming stripped 1 base from V and 7 bases from J, with 8 bases between. CDR3 sequence (DNA): TGTGCCAGCAGCTTGTCAGGGGACGGGGAGCTGTTTTTT. Protein: CASSLSGDGELFF.

V is TRBV6-1 and J is TRBJ1-2; TRBD1 aligns across 7 bases. This CDR3 has 15 residues. V lost 6 bases to trimming and J lost 1 base; unmatched junction nucleotides: 8. Germline V CDR1 and CDR2: MNHNS, SASEGT. In DNA form, the CDR3 reads TGTGCCAGCAGGGCCACAGGGGCTAATAACTATGGCTACACCTTC. The encoded protein is CASRATGANNYGYTF.